The 17 T cell receptor beta chains in this list originate from one sample, sequenced in a study of T cell changes during pregnancy in multiple sclerosis. Using immunoSEQ multiplex PCR, the repertoire was profiled, and TCRdb retains in-frame clones only, with some absent. Of tens of thousands of clones detected, roughly nine tenths appear once; the ten largest clones hold 0.38%. Sequences were derived from CD4+ T cells from peripheral blood mononuclear cells, sampled in the third trimester of pregnancy. The source of these receptors is a female donor with multiple sclerosis, enrolled in a pregnancy study.

V and J are TRBV2 and TRBJ2-7; 8 nucleotides agree with TRBD1. V gave up 6 bases and J gave up 7 bases; unmatched junction bases: 8. Germline V lookup: CDR1 SNHLY, CDR2 FYNNEI. There are 13 residues in the CDR3. The CDR3 DNA sequence: TGTGCCAGCAGGGACAGGGTTGTGGGGGAGCAGTACTTC. This translates into CASRDRVVGEQYF.

The chain is built from TRBV18 and TRBJ2-3, with 7 bases matching TRBD2. J lost 1 base, V lost 2 bases, and 0 bases had no gene match. Germline V lookup: CDR1 KGHSH, CDR2 LQKENI. The CDR3 is made up of 14 amino acids. CDR3 DNA sequence: TGTGCCAGCTCACCAACTAGCGGCACAGATACGCAGTATTTT. Protein product: CASSPTSGTDTQYF. The full variable domain, rest sourced from reference TRBV18 and TRBJ2-3, is NAGVMQNPRHLVRRRGQEARLRCSPMKGHSHVYWYRQLPEEGLKFMVYLQKENIIDESGMPKERFSAEFPKEGPSILRIQQVVRGDSAAYFCASSPTSGTDTQYFGPGTRLTVL.

The V and J genes are TRBV30 and TRBJ1-2; D remains ambiguous. The germline V gene has CDR1 GTSNPN and CDR2 SVGIG (reference sequence). The CDR3 consists of 13 residues. The V gene lost 0 bases and the J gene lost 12 bases, with 17 bases spanning the gap. The DNA of the CDR3 is TGTGCCTGGAGTGTAGCGGCGCCGCGGGGAGACACCTTC. Amino acid sequence: CAWSVAAPRGDTF.

This chain joins TRBV30 and TRBJ1-6, with D tentatively TRBD1 (6 bases). The V end lost 2 bases, the J end lost 6 bases, and 8 bases lay between the germline ends. The CDR3 loop spans 13 amino acids. Germline loops: CDR1 GTSNPN, CDR2 SVGIG (reference sequence). The DNA of the CDR3 is TGTGCCTGGAGTACAGGGATTAATTCACCCCTCCACTTT. This gives the protein CAWSTGINSPLHF.

The sample holds one count of this clone. This chain connects TRBV18 to TRBJ1-4, with 9 bases that match TRBD1. The CDR3 has 15 residues. The V gene end was trimmed by 1 base and the J gene end by 3 bases; junction bases not matched to a gene: 0. Germline V gene data show CDR1 as KGHSH and CDR2 as LQKENI. The CDR3 DNA reads as TGTGCCAGCTCACCACACAGGGGGCCTAATGAAAAACTGTTTTTT. Amino acid sequence: CASSPHRGPNEKLFF.

The chain has TRBV7-6 and TRBJ2-1; perhaps TRBD1 as D (5 bases). The V end lost 2 bases, the J end lost 2 bases, and 7 bases lay between the germline ends. Germline V lookup: CDR1 SGHVS, CDR2 FNYEAQ. The CDR3 runs 14 residues. The chain's CDR3 is CASSLTRAYNEQFF. The DNA of the CDR3 is TGTGCCAGCAGCTTAACCAGGGCCTACAATGAGCAGTTCTTC. The whole variable domain, remainder taken from reference TRBV7-6 and TRBJ2-1, is GAGVSQSPRYKVTKRGQDVALRCDPISGHVSLYWYRQALGQGPEFLTYFNYEAQQDKSGLPNDRFSAERPEGSISTLTIQRTEQRDSAMYRCASSLTRAYNEQFFGPGTRLTVL.

This chain uses TRBV6-5 with TRBJ1-1; 7 bases agree with TRBD1. The germline gives CDR1 MNHEY, CDR2 SVGAGI. The CDR3 runs to 13 residues. J gave up 8 bases and V 4 bases, and 7 bases lay outside the gene matches. This CDR3 reads CASSFRGQREAFF. For the CDR3, the DNA is TGTGCCAGCAGTTTCCGGGGACAGCGCGAAGCTTTCTTT.

V is TRBV4-3 and J is TRBJ1-2, with a tentative D call TRBD1 (6 bases). This CDR3 is built from 14 residues. Trimming removed 0 bases at V and 8 bases at J, with 13 bases between. Per germline, CDR1 LGHNA and CDR2 YSLEER. In DNA, the CDR3 is TGCGCCAGCAGCCAAGATGGTCTCAGGGGCGGCTACACCTTC. It is translated as CASSQDGLRGGYTF.

The chain links TRBV5-1 to TRBJ2-3, with 15 nucleotides matching TRBD2. CDR1 and CDR2 from the germline V gene are SGHRS and YFSETQ. The V segment lost 4 bases and the J segment 5 bases; nucleotides outside the gene matches: 5. The CDR3 loop spans 16 amino acids. The CDR3 protein is CASSRTSGGAVDTQYF. As DNA, the CDR3 is TGCGCCAGCAGCCGGACTAGCGGGGGGGCAGTAGATACGCAGTATTTT.

The rearrangement joins TRBV19 to TRBJ1-5; D is possibly TRBD1 (6 bases). The CDR3 extends over 15 amino acids. Trimming removed 5 bases at V and 4 bases at J, with 15 bases between. Germline lookup yields CDR1 LNHDA and CDR2 SQIVND (reference sequence). CDR3 DNA: TGTGCCAGTAGTCCCGGGACTACAGGGAATCAGCCCCAGCATTTT. Its translation: CASSPGTTGNQPQHF.

This clone was observed once. In nucleotides, the CDR3 is TGTGCCAGCAGCTTCGACAATGAGCAGTTCTTC. Protein product: CASSFDNEQFF. This chain uses TRBV9 with TRBJ2-1; D remains unclear. CDR1 and CDR2 (germline): SGDLS, YYNGEE. This CDR3 comprises 11 residues. The V gene lost 4 bases and the J gene lost 5 bases, with 4 bases spanning the gap.

This rearrangement joins TRBV7-2 to TRBJ2-5, with TRBD1 identical over 8 bases. With V trimmed by 6 bases and J by 2 bases, 8 bases remained unmatched. The CDR3 sequence is 15 residues long. Germline V lookup: CDR1 SGHTA, CDR2 FQGNSA. The chain's CDR3 is CASRLQGQEQETQYF. The CDR3, as DNA: TGTGCCAGCAGATTACAGGGACAGGAGCAAGAGACCCAGTACTTC.

The chain carries TRBV10-1 and TRBJ1-1; TRBD1 matches 7 bases. Trimming cost V 5 bases and J 7 bases; bases outside gene matches: 7. Germline CDR1 reads WNHNN; CDR2 reads SYGVQD (reference sequence). The CDR3 runs 13 residues. The CDR3: CASSSGTVGEAFF. CDR3 nucleotides: TGCGCCAGCAGTTCCGGGACAGTAGGTGAAGCTTTCTTT.

The chain combines TRBV11-3 with TRBJ2-7; 7 nucleotides align to TRBD1. The V gene's germline CDR1 is SGHNT and CDR2 YENEEA. This CDR3 is 16 amino acids long. Trimming cost V 5 bases and J 2 bases; bases outside gene matches: 12. The CDR3 DNA reads TGTGCCAGCAGCCCAAACCCAACCCAGGGGGCCTACGAGCAGTACTTC. It yields the protein CASSPNPTQGAYEQYF.

The chain employs TRBV6-6 and TRBJ2-5, with D possibly matching TRBD2 (7 bases). The V end was cut by 5 bases, the J end by 4 bases, with 20 bases between. Germline V gene sequence: CDR1 MNHNY, CDR2 SVGAGI (reference sequence). The CDR3 has 16 residues. CDR3 DNA: TGTGCCAGCAGTAGGATCAGCCTGGGAGGGGGAGAGACCCAGTACTTC. Amino acids: CASSRISLGGGETQYF.

This clone was detected once. V gene TRBV11-2 combines with J gene TRBJ2-2; TRBD1 might be the D (5 bases). CDR1 is SGHAT and CDR2 is FQNNGV in the germline V gene. The CDR3 runs 13 residues. V lost 5 bases and J lost 6, with 10 bases in between. The CDR3 bases are TGTGCCAGCAGCCTGTGGGGCCCCGGGGAGCTGTTTTTT. Translation gives CASSLWGPGELFF.

J is TRBJ2-7 and V is TRBV7-6, with a tentative D call TRBD1 (5 bases). Germline V gene lookup returns CDR1 SGHVS and CDR2 FNYEAQ. The length of the CDR3 is 16 residues. V lost 4 bases and J lost 1, with 17 bases in between. CDR3 protein: CASSSNTGLWSYEQYF. In nucleotides, the CDR3 is TGTGCCAGCAGCTCAAATACAGGCCTCTGGTCCTACGAGCAGTACTTC. Complete variable domain (other parts from reference TRBV7-6 and TRBJ2-7): GAGVSQSPRYKVTKRGQDVALRCDPISGHVSLYWYRQALGQGPEFLTYFNYEAQQDKSGLPNDRFSAERPEGSISTLTIQRTEQRDSAMYRCASSSNTGLWSYEQYFGPGTRLTVT.